This is a list of T cell receptor beta chains from one sample in a study of beta chain features in type 1 diabetes. The data were produced by immunoSEQ multiplex PCR, yet TCRdb's version contains in-frame clones alone and is incomplete. The table has more than 350,000 clones, over 9.5% seen once; the top ten hold over 0.04%. Sample: naive CD4+ T cells from blood. Source of these receptors: a woman younger than 30 in good health. Each CDR3 is given with its conserved first and last residue. D genes are given only for firm matches. Clone size appears in some rows only: once, few, many, or a class for an expanded clone.

CDR3aa: CASSLASGGYNEQFF; CDR3nt: TGCGCCAGCAGCTTGGCTTCCGGGGGATACAATGAGCAGTTCTTC; abundance: .; v_gene: TRBV5-1; d_gene: .; j_gene: TRBJ2-1
CDR3aa: CASSEALGPYNSPLHF; CDR3nt: TGTGCCAGCAGTGAAGCGCTGGGACCCTATAATTCACCCCTCCACTTT; abundance: few; v_gene: TRBV2; d_gene: .; j_gene: TRBJ1-6
CDR3aa: CATSTVGGGKETQYF; CDR3nt: TGTGCCACCAGCACCGTAGGGGGCGGAAAAGAGACCCAGTACTTC; abundance: few; v_gene: TRBV15; d_gene: TRBD1; j_gene: TRBJ2-5
CDR3aa: CASSLDAGSTDTQYF; CDR3nt: TGTGCCAGCAGCCTCGACGCGGGCAGCACAGATACGCAGTATTTT; abundance: .; v_gene: TRBV14; d_gene: .; j_gene: TRBJ2-3
CDR3aa: CATQQGYEQFF; CDR3nt: TGTGCCACTCAACAGGGGTATGAGCAGTTCTTC; abundance: few; v_gene: TRBV2; d_gene: TRBD1; j_gene: TRBJ2-1
CDR3aa: CSVDFGVWGEQFF; CDR3nt: TGCAGCGTTGATTTTGGGGTTTGGGGTGAGCAGTTCTTC; abundance: .; v_gene: TRBV29-1; d_gene: .; j_gene: TRBJ2-1
CDR3aa: CASSPGQAGGYGYTF; CDR3nt: TGTGCCAGCAGTCCGGGCCAGGCTGGGGGCTATGGCTACACCTTC; abundance: few; v_gene: TRBV27; d_gene: .; j_gene: TRBJ1-2
CDR3aa: CASSLRADPFSYNEQFF; CDR3nt: TGTGCCAGCAGTCTAAGGGCTGACCCCTTCTCCTACAATGAGCAGTTCTTC; abundance: .; v_gene: TRBV28; d_gene: .; j_gene: TRBJ2-1
CDR3aa: CASSLGTGIYSPLHF; CDR3nt: TGTGCCAGCAGCCTCGGGACAGGGATATACTCACCCCTCCACTTT; abundance: .; v_gene: TRBV7-9; d_gene: TRBD1; j_gene: TRBJ1-6
CDR3aa: CASSYSVGRATDTQYF; CDR3nt: TGTGCCAGCAGTTACTCGGTCGGCAGGGCCACAGATACGCAGTATTTT; abundance: .; v_gene: TRBV6-5; d_gene: .; j_gene: TRBJ2-3
CDR3aa: CASSSLPDTQYF; CDR3nt: TGTGCCAGCAGTTCCCTCCCAGATACGCAGTATTTT; abundance: once; v_gene: TRBV27; d_gene: .; j_gene: TRBJ2-3
CDR3aa: CASSQSRRRTASYEQYF; CDR3nt: TGCGCCAGCAGTCAATCGAGGCGCCGAACTGCCTCCTACGAGCAGTACTTC; abundance: few; v_gene: TRBV23-1; d_gene: .; j_gene: TRBJ2-7
CDR3aa: CASSLDRHPNYEQYF; CDR3nt: TGTGCCAGCAGTTTGGACAGGCACCCTAACTACGAGCAGTACTTC; abundance: .; v_gene: TRBV27; d_gene: TRBD1; j_gene: TRBJ2-7
CDR3aa: CASSQSTLEPYSNQPQHF; CDR3nt: TGCGCCAGCAGTCAATCAACACTCGAACCGTATAGCAATCAGCCCCAGCATTTT; abundance: .; v_gene: TRBV23-1; d_gene: .; j_gene: TRBJ1-5
CDR3aa: CASSISVAPDTQYF; CDR3nt: TGTGCCAGCAGCATTAGCGTTGCTCCAGATACGCAGTATTTT; abundance: few; v_gene: TRBV4-2; d_gene: .; j_gene: TRBJ2-3
CDR3aa: CSPIQGGKQYF; CDR3nt: TGCAGCCCCATACAGGGGGGCAAGCAGTACTTC; abundance: few; v_gene: TRBV29-1; d_gene: TRBD1; j_gene: TRBJ2-7
CDR3aa: CASNGAPQHF; CDR3nt: TGTGCCAGCAATGGGGCGCCCCAGCATTTT; abundance: .; v_gene: TRBV6-6; d_gene: .; j_gene: TRBJ1-5
CDR3aa: CATSRDWGQGARGANVLTF; CDR3nt: TGTGCCACCAGCCGCGACTGGGGACAGGGGGCGCGAGGGGCCAACGTCCTGACTTTC; abundance: once; v_gene: TRBV15; d_gene: TRBD1; j_gene: TRBJ2-6
CDR3aa: CASSPALDVYGNIQYF; CDR3nt: TGCGCCAGCAGCCCCGCGTTAGACGTTTATGGAAACATTCAGTACTTC; abundance: .; v_gene: TRBV4-3; d_gene: .; j_gene: TRBJ2-4
CDR3aa: CASSETGVAYGYTF; CDR3nt: TGTGCCAGCTCAGAAACAGGGGTGGCCTATGGCTACACCTTC; abundance: .; v_gene: TRBV18; d_gene: TRBD1; j_gene: TRBJ1-2
CDR3aa: CASSLGRDRLTDTQYF; CDR3nt: TGTGCCAGCAGCTTAGGTCGGGACAGGCTTACAGATACGCAGTATTTT; abundance: few; v_gene: TRBV7-3; d_gene: TRBD1; j_gene: TRBJ2-3
CDR3aa: CASSQERGKETQYF; CDR3nt: TGCGCCAGCAGCCAAGAGCGAGGGAAAGAGACCCAGTACTTC; abundance: .; v_gene: TRBV4-3; d_gene: .; j_gene: TRBJ2-5
CDR3aa: CASSERQTTDTQYF; CDR3nt: TGTGCCAGCAGTGAGCGGCAGACCACAGATACGCAGTATTTT; abundance: .; v_gene: TRBV7-3; d_gene: .; j_gene: TRBJ2-3
CDR3aa: CASNYRVYNEQFF; CDR3nt: TGTGCCAGCAACTACAGAGTTTACAATGAGCAGTTCTTC; abundance: few; v_gene: TRBV2; d_gene: .; j_gene: TRBJ2-1
CDR3aa: CASSSTVGTSLDEQYF; CDR3nt: TGTGCCAGCAGCAGTACCGTCGGAACTAGCCTCGACGAGCAGTACTTC; abundance: .; v_gene: TRBV11-2; d_gene: .; j_gene: TRBJ2-7
CDR3aa: CASSSQSWKLFF; CDR3nt: TGTGCCAGCAGCTCCCAATCGTGGAAACTGTTTTTT; abundance: .; v_gene: TRBV28; d_gene: .; j_gene: TRBJ1-4
CDR3aa: CASSWDSYTDTQYF; CDR3nt: TGTGCCAGCAGCTGGGACTCCTACACAGATACGCAGTATTTT; abundance: few; v_gene: TRBV5-6; d_gene: .; j_gene: TRBJ2-3
CDR3aa: CASSLTSGNTEAFF; CDR3nt: TGCGCCAGCAGCCTAACGTCGGGGAACACTGAAGCTTTCTTT; abundance: few; v_gene: TRBV5-1; d_gene: .; j_gene: TRBJ1-1
CDR3aa: CAWSLYEKGAGKTQYF; CDR3nt: TGTGCCTGGAGTCTTTATGAAAAGGGGGCAGGGAAGACCCAGTACTTC; abundance: few; v_gene: TRBV30; d_gene: TRBD1; j_gene: TRBJ2-5
CDR3aa: CAISEKMTGSSEAFF; CDR3nt: TGTGCCATCAGTGAGAAAATGACAGGGAGCTCTGAAGCTTTCTTT; abundance: few; v_gene: TRBV10-3; d_gene: TRBD1; j_gene: TRBJ1-1
CDR3aa: CASSPRRDTGTDTQYF; CDR3nt: TGTGCCAGCAGCCCTAGAAGGGACACTGGCACAGATACGCAGTATTTT; abundance: few; v_gene: TRBV7-8; d_gene: .; j_gene: TRBJ2-3
CDR3aa: CASSTPWVGTEAFF; CDR3nt: TGTGCCAGCAGTACCCCTTGGGTGGGGACTGAAGCTTTCTTT; abundance: .; v_gene: TRBV6-5; d_gene: .; j_gene: TRBJ1-1
CDR3aa: CASSGQGGVINSPLHF; CDR3nt: TGTGCCAGCAGCGGCCAAGGGGGCGTAATTAATTCACCCCTCCACTTT; abundance: .; v_gene: TRBV9; d_gene: TRBD1; j_gene: TRBJ1-6
CDR3aa: CASTTVLHGRGDSPLHF; CDR3nt: TGTGCCAGCACCACGGTGCTTCACGGCAGGGGCGATTCACCCCTCCACTTT; abundance: few; v_gene: TRBV11-2; d_gene: .; j_gene: TRBJ1-6
CDR3aa: CASSPTPRSGIAKNIQYF; CDR3nt: TGTGCCAGTAGCCCTACACCGCGTAGCGGGATTGCCAAAAACATTCAGTACTTC; abundance: few; v_gene: TRBV19; d_gene: TRBD2; j_gene: TRBJ2-4
CDR3aa: CASSPRGASYNEQFF; CDR3nt: TGTGCCAGCAGCCCCCGGGGGGCCTCCTACAATGAGCAGTTCTTC; abundance: .; v_gene: TRBV6-4; d_gene: .; j_gene: TRBJ2-1
CDR3aa: CASSQDIRNTQYF; CDR3nt: TGCGCCAGCAGCCAAGATATCCGGAATACGCAGTATTTT; abundance: .; v_gene: TRBV4-3; d_gene: .; j_gene: TRBJ2-3
CDR3aa: CASSSKGVGELFF; CDR3nt: TGTGCCAGCAGCTCCAAGGGTGTCGGGGAGCTGTTTTTT; abundance: few; v_gene: TRBV7-9; d_gene: .; j_gene: TRBJ2-2
CDR3aa: CAPKLIGGRADTQYF; CDR3nt: TGTGCCCCTAAATTGATTGGCGGGAGAGCAGATACGCAGTATTTT; abundance: few; v_gene: TRBV7-9; d_gene: TRBD2; j_gene: TRBJ2-3
CDR3aa: CASNNGNQETQYF; CDR3nt: TGTGCCAGCAACAACGGTAACCAAGAGACCCAGTACTTC; abundance: few; v_gene: TRBV9; d_gene: .; j_gene: TRBJ2-5
CDR3aa: CATSRVLHPGDTQYF; CDR3nt: TGTGCCACCAGCAGAGTGCTGCATCCCGGGGATACGCAGTATTTT; abundance: few; v_gene: TRBV15; d_gene: .; j_gene: TRBJ2-3
CDR3aa: CASSITGVSYEQYF; CDR3nt: TGTGCCAGCAGTATTACGGGGGTTTCCTACGAGCAGTACTTC; abundance: .; v_gene: TRBV7-2; d_gene: .; j_gene: TRBJ2-7